This entry describes one T cell receptor beta chain. What it recognizes is unknown. Germline CDR1 ENHRY, CDR2 SYGVKD. Trimming cost V 3 bases and J 7 bases; bases outside gene matches: 9. The CDR3 loop spans 15 amino acids. The data were obtained in a study of T cell responses to AZD1222 COVID-19 vaccine. About the study: Pooling was applied to second doses at about 4 or about 12 weeks.

Using immunoSEQ multiplex PCR, the repertoire was profiled, and TCRdb retains in-frame clones only, with some absent. The sample yields some 150,000 clones, about 90% seen once. Study-wide results and caveats: Recipients of AZD1222 seropositive at baseline numbered only six or seven. Reportedly, close to half of spike-specific TCRs are directed against unmutated variant regions. Donors were mostly white British, more females; clonal diversity possibly underestimated.

The sample here was peripheral blood, taken on day 0 of AZD1222 vaccination. The clonotype was recovered from an adult in good health. The rearrangement links TRBV10-3 to TRBJ1-5; 7 nucleotides match TRBD1. The CDR3 DNA reads TGTGCCATCAGTGAAACAGGGGCGAGGGAACAGCCCCAGCATTTT. Protein product: CAISETGAREQPQHF.